The source of this TCR beta chain is a study of tumor-infiltrating lymphocytes in localized non-small cell lung cancer. As for the study in general: The cohort mixed smokers and never-smokers, several histologies, and some post-neoadjuvant-chemotherapy samples. From each patient, both tumor and uninvolved lung, non-adjacent to tumor, were sampled.

Per germline, CDR1 MDHEN and CDR2 SYDVKM. With 3 bases clipped from V and 1 base from J, the junction kept 6 bases outside the gene matches. The CDR3 consists of 16 residues. This clone appeared once. The antigen remains unidentified. Study results and limitations: Available tissue quantity limited TCR sequencing to a patient subset.

Assay: immunoSEQ multiplex PCR; the TCRdb copy retains only in-frame clones and omits some. The sample holds 15,000 to 20,000 clones, more than 75% seen once. This chain links TRBV28 with TRBJ2-5, with TRBD2 identical over 9 bases. The source is a human donor with non-small cell lung cancer. What was sequenced was uninvolved lung tissue not adjacent to the tumor. The CDR3 here is CASSLTPSGAQETQYF. The CDR3 coding sequence is TGTGCCAGCAGTTTGACACCTAGCGGGGCCCAAGAGACCCAGTACTTC.